This entry is about one T cell receptor (beta chain). The sample is drawn from a study of blood T cell repertoires in COVID-19. About the research overall: Italy, Spain and the United States were the sources of the convalescent and acute COVID-19 samples. T cells, B-cell-depleted T cells, or PBMCs supplied cDNA or gDNA.

With 4 bases removed from V and 5 bases from J, the gap between germline ends came to 11 bases. CDR1 and CDR2 from the germline V gene are SQVTM and ANQGSEA. There are 13 residues in the CDR3. Per the original methods: Scientists estimated how many nucleated cells there were by amplifying reference gene primers. Assay: immunoSEQ multiplex PCR; the TCRdb copy retains only in-frame clones and omits some. That table supplies the V and J calls and clone size; D and trimming were determined from the DNA. The sample carries about 59,000 clones, roughly 80% recorded once. This clonotype was sampled from a human donor in a cohort sampled during active COVID-19. Sequencing was done on a sample of peripheral blood. The V gene is TRBV29-1, the J gene TRBJ1-4, with D uncertain. CDR3 DNA: TGCAGCGTTGGGGCGGGGATGAATGAAAAACTGTTTTTT. As protein: CSVGAGMNEKLFF.